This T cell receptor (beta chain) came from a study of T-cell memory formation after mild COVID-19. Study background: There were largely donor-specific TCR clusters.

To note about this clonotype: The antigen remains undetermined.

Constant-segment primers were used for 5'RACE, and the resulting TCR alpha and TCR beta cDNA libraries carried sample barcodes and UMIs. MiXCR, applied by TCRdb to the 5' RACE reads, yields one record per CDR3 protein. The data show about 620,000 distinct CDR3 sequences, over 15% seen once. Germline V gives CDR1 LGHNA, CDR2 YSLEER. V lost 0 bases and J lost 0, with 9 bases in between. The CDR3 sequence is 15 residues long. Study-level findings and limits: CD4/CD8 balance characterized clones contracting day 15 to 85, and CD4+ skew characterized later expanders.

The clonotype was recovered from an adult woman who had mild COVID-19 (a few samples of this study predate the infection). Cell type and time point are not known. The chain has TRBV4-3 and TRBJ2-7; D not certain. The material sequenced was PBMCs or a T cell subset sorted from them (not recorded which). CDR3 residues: CASSQDDGHSYEQYF. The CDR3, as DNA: TGCGCCAGCAGCCAAGACGACGGGCACTCCTACGAGCAGTACTTC.